One and the same sample provided the 26 T cell receptor beta chains below, sequenced in a study of OX40 agonist ivuxolimab in advanced cancers. The table came from immunoSEQ multiplex PCR; TCRdb's copy has only in-frame clones and leaves some out. The sample shows some 100,000 clones, under 95% of them seen only once. Sample: CD4+ or CD8+ T cells sorted from blood, taken in a trial of the OX40 agonist ivuxolimab. These receptors came from an adult with an advanced solid tumor such as melanoma, head and neck, liver or kidney cancer.

This chain links TRBV30 with TRBJ2-1; 7 bases align to TRBD2. Germline assignment: CDR1 GTSNPN and CDR2 SVGIG (reference sequence). V shed 0 bases and J 5 bases; nucleotides not matched to a gene: 7. The CDR3 is 15 residues long. The CDR3 spells CAWSVMLAENNEQFF. The CDR3 DNA reads as TGTGCCTGGAGTGTAATGCTAGCGGAAAACAATGAGCAGTTCTTC.

The chain joins TRBV7-2 to TRBJ2-5, with D possibly being TRBD2 (6 bases). The germline V gene has CDR1 SGHTA and CDR2 FQGNSA. Trimming removed 5 bases at V and 5 bases at J, with 18 bases between. There are 15 residues in the CDR3. The CDR3 DNA sequence: TGTGCCAGCAGCCCTAGGACCATTCGGGAGGAGACCCAGTACTTC. This translates into CASSPRTIREETQYF.

This chain links TRBV14 with TRBJ2-3; no reliable D call. Trimming took 6 bases from V and 2 from J, leaving 12 bases between them. The CDR3 runs to 14 residues. Germline assignment: CDR1 SGHDN and CDR2 FVKESK. The CDR3 region is CASSLRFPTDTQYF. The DNA for the CDR3 is TGTGCCAGCAGTCTTAGGTTCCCCACAGATACGCAGTATTTT.

CDR3 sequence: CASSASTGDGYTF. The CDR3 bases are TGTGCCAGCAGCGCGTCTACAGGGGATGGCTACACCTTC. The chain combines TRBV9 with TRBJ1-2, with TRBD1 matching 7 bases. J gave up 6 bases and V 3 bases, and 5 bases lay outside the gene matches. Germline V gene lookup returns CDR1 SGDLS and CDR2 YYNGEE. The CDR3 is made up of 13 amino acids.

The rearrangement links TRBV7-9 to TRBJ1-1; no reliable D call. Deletions cut 6 bases from V and 0 bases from J, with 17 bases between. The V gene's germline CDR1 is SEHNR and CDR2 FQNEAQ (reference sequence). The CDR3 runs to 16 residues. The CDR3: CASSRDTASMNTEAFF. The DNA for the CDR3 is TGTGCCAGCAGTCGCGACACGGCCTCAATGAACACTGAAGCTTTCTTT.

The genes are TRBV7-2 and TRBJ1-1, with 7 bases identical to TRBD1. The CDR3 is made up of 14 amino acids. Germline V lookup: CDR1 SGHTA, CDR2 FQGNSA. The ends lost 10 bases at V and 3 bases at J; junction bases unmatched: 11. CDR3 in DNA: TGTGCCACATTACCCGAGGGGGCGGACACTGAAGCTTTCTTT. This codes for CATLPEGADTEAFF.

This chain connects TRBV7-9 to TRBJ2-7; D perhaps matches TRBD2 (6 bases). V was cut by 8 bases and J by 1 base, with 12 bases left in between. The CDR3 is 13 residues long. CDR1 SEHNR and CDR2 FQNEAQ come from the germline V gene (reference sequence). CDR3 region: CASQTSLSYEQYF. The CDR3, as DNA: TGTGCCAGCCAAACTAGCTTGTCCTACGAGCAGTACTTC.

V usage is TRBV27 and J usage is TRBJ2-7, with D possibly matching TRBD1 (6 bases). The CDR3 covers 18 residues. Germline loops: CDR1 MNHEY, CDR2 SMNVEV (reference sequence). V shed 6 bases and J shed 2 bases, with 26 bases lying between them. The CDR3 reads CASSRSPGHPVRTYEQYF. The CDR3 DNA follows: TGTGCCAGCAGCCGCTCCCCGGGACACCCGGTGCGAACCTACGAGCAGTACTTC.

The chain links TRBV4-2 to TRBJ2-7, with D tentatively TRBD1 (6 bases). Trimming cost V 0 bases and J 2 bases, with 11 bases left between them. This CDR3 has 15 residues. The germline CDR1 and CDR2 sequences are LGHNA and YNFKEQ. The CDR3 DNA is TGTGCCAGCAGCCAAGAGGTGGACAGACCCTACGAGCAGTACTTC. It codes for CASSQEVDRPYEQYF.

V gene TRBV2 combines with J gene TRBJ2-5, with TRBD1 identical over 7 bases. The V gene's germline CDR1 is SNHLY and CDR2 FYNNEI. CDR3 length: 14 amino acids. V shed 7 bases, J shed 5 bases, and the junction held 10 bases outside the gene matches. The CDR3 region has the DNA TGTGCCAGCATATTTACAGGGGCCTATGAGACCCAGTACTTC. Translated: CASIFTGAYETQYF.

This chain joins TRBV2 and TRBJ2-7, with 10 bases identical to TRBD2. Germline V gene lookup returns CDR1 SNHLY and CDR2 FYNNEI. The junction had 11 bases not matched to a gene; V was cut back by 0 bases and J by 0 bases. This CDR3 has 19 amino acids. The CDR3 loop is CASSEALLLAGLSSYEQYF. The CDR3 nucleotides are TGTGCCAGCAGTGAAGCGCTTCTACTAGCGGGGCTGAGCTCCTACGAGCAGTACTTC.

The chain employs TRBV5-1 and TRBJ1-1; tentative D call: TRBD1 (6 bases). CDR1 is SGHRS and CDR2 is YFSETQ in the germline V gene. The CDR3 is made up of 16 amino acids. V lost 1 base and J lost 0, with 13 bases in between. The CDR3 loop is CASSLTPGTLNTEAFF. CDR3 sequence (DNA): TGCGCCAGCAGCTTGACTCCCGGGACACTGAACACTGAAGCTTTCTTT.

The chain recombines TRBV7-9 with TRBJ2-1, with 10 bases aligning to TRBD2. V shed 11 bases, J shed 4 bases, and the junction held 11 bases outside the gene matches. Germline lookup yields CDR1 SEHNR and CDR2 FQNEAQ (reference sequence). The CDR3 consists of 15 residues. The CDR3, as DNA: TGTGCCCTTCCTGCCGGGACTAGCGTATACAATGAGCAGTTCTTC. Its protein is CALPAGTSVYNEQFF.

The rearrangement uses TRBV9 and TRBJ2-1; 11 positions agree with TRBD2. J was trimmed by 2 bases and V by 4 bases; bases with no gene match: 14. Germline CDR1 and CDR2: SGDLS and YYNGEE. There are 19 residues in the CDR3. CDR3 protein: CASSFSGLAEAITYNEQFF. The CDR3 DNA follows: TGTGCCAGCAGCTTCTCGGGACTAGCGGAAGCAATCACCTACAATGAGCAGTTCTTC.

The CDR3 sequence is CSVEGPAGTTDTQYF. The CDR3 DNA sequence: TGCAGCGTTGAAGGGCCAGCGGGGACCACAGATACGCAGTATTTT. The chain has TRBV29-1 and TRBJ2-3; 7 nucleotides match TRBD2. Germline V gives CDR1 SQVTM, CDR2 ANQGSEA. The CDR3 runs 15 residues. V lost 1 base to trimming and J lost 2 bases; unmatched junction nucleotides: 6.

As DNA, the CDR3 is TGCGCCAGCTCCTGGACAGGATCCACAGATACGCAGTATTTT. Amino acids: CASSWTGSTDTQYF. The chain carries TRBV5-1 and TRBJ2-3; 7 bases map to TRBD1. CDR1 and CDR2 from the germline V gene are SGHRS and YFSETQ. This CDR3 region has 14 residues. The J segment lost 2 bases and the V segment lost 7 bases, leaving 7 bases of the junction unmatched.

This chain links TRBV11-3 with TRBJ2-3, with TRBD2 matching over 9 bases. V lost 4 bases and J lost 2; bases outside the gene matches: 4. The CDR3 totals 15 residues. Germline V lookup: CDR1 SGHNT, CDR2 YENEEA. The CDR3 region is CASSSRLAVTDTQYF. The CDR3 DNA follows: TGTGCCAGCAGCTCACGACTAGCGGTCACAGATACGCAGTATTTT. Supplemented by reference TRBV11-3 and TRBJ2-3, the full variable domain reads EAGVVQSPRYKIIEKKQPVAFWCNPISGHNTLYWYLQNLGQGPELLIRYENEEAVDDSQLPKDRFSAERLKGVDSTLKIQPAELGDSAVYLCASSSRLAVTDTQYFGPGTRLTVL.

The chain uses TRBV30 and TRBJ2-3; 9 bases match TRBD1. J lost 13 bases, V lost 0 bases, and 8 bases had no gene match. CDR1 is GTSNPN, CDR2 SVGIG, per germline (reference sequence). The CDR3 is made up of 13 amino acids. The CDR3 DNA follows: TGTGCCTGGAGTGTACAAGCACAGGGGGCAGAGTATTTT. Translation gives CAWSVQAQGAEYF.

The chain is built from TRBV5-5 and TRBJ2-6, with no clear D. CDR1 is SGHKS and CDR2 is YYEKEE in the germline V gene (reference sequence). The CDR3 sequence is 13 residues long. Trimming stripped 7 bases from V and 0 bases from J, with 5 bases between. The CDR3 region is CASFFSGANVLTF. The CDR3 DNA reads TGTGCCAGCTTCTTCTCTGGGGCCAACGTCCTGACTTTC.

The chain carries TRBV2 and TRBJ2-1; 10 bases fit TRBD2. V shed 7 bases and J 4 bases; nucleotides not matched to a gene: 7. Germline V CDR1 and CDR2: SNHLY, FYNNEI. The CDR3 loop spans 15 amino acids. CDR3 protein: CASTPSGRGYNEQFF. The DNA of the CDR3 is TGTGCCAGCACCCCTAGCGGGAGAGGTTACAATGAGCAGTTCTTC.

This sequence joins TRBV9 and TRBJ2-3, with D perhaps TRBD1 (5 bases). Trimming cost V 2 bases and J 0 bases, with 16 bases left between them. Per germline, CDR1 SGDLS and CDR2 YYNGEE. CDR3 length: 17 amino acids. The CDR3 is CASSVGAVTTSTDTQYF. The CDR3 nucleotides read TGTGCCAGCAGCGTTGGGGCAGTCACTACTAGCACAGATACGCAGTATTTT.

The chain combines TRBV2 with TRBJ1-2; D gene unclear. Germline-derived CDR1 and CDR2 are SNHLY and FYNNEI. V shed 0 bases and J shed 8 bases, with 13 bases lying between them. The CDR3 is 14 residues long. The CDR3 region is CASSEALSAGGYTF. The CDR3 DNA reads as TGTGCCAGCAGTGAAGCGCTAAGTGCGGGCGGCTACACCTTC.

This chain uses TRBV28 with TRBJ1-1, with no clear D. Trimming shortened V by 9 bases and J by 1 base, and 15 bases separated the two germline ends. The CDR3 sequence is 14 residues long. CDR1 and CDR2 from the germline V gene are MDHEN and SYDVKM. The CDR3 region has the DNA TGTGCCAGTTACGAGTGGGGTTCGAACACTGAAGCTTTCTTT. This translates into CASYEWGSNTEAFF. Combining the CDR3 with reference TRBV28 and TRBJ1-1 gives the whole variable domain DVKVTQSSRYLVKRTGEKVFLECVQDMDHENMFWYRQDPGLGLRLIYFSYDVKMKEKGDIPEGYSVSREKKERFSLILESASTNQTSMYLCASYEWGSNTEAFFGQGTRLTVV.

This clone showed up just once. V gene TRBV2 combines with J gene TRBJ2-2; 8 bases are shared with TRBD1. The CDR3 is 18 residues long. Germline-derived CDR1 and CDR2 are SNHLY and FYNNEI. Trimming removed 8 bases from V and 5 bases from J; junction bases left unmatched: 19. The CDR3 is CASSLYRYRGNRTGELFF. The CDR3 region has the DNA TGTGCCAGCTCCCTATACCGGTACAGGGGGAATCGGACCGGGGAGCTGTTTTTT. Complete variable domain (other parts from reference TRBV2 and TRBJ2-2): EPEVTQTPSHQVTQMGQEVILRCVPISNHLYFYWYRQILGQKVEFLVSFYNNEISEKSEIFDDQFSVERPDGSNFTLKIRSTKLEDSAMYFCASSLYRYRGNRTGELFFGEGSRLTVL.

The chain joins TRBV5-1 to TRBJ2-7, with D perhaps assigned TRBD1 or TRBD2 (5 bases each). Germline CDR1 is SGHRS and CDR2 is YFSETQ. The CDR3 extends over 14 amino acids. V was pared by 4 bases and J by 7 bases, with 18 bases between. CDR3 in amino acids: CASSPERDPREQYF. The DNA for the CDR3 is TGCGCCAGCAGCCCTGAACGGGACCCCCGGGAGCAGTACTTC.

This chain links TRBV11-2 with TRBJ1-4; D gene unclear. The V gene's germline CDR1 is SGHAT and CDR2 FQNNGV. Trimming took off 2 bases at V and 7 bases at J, with 5 bases between the two ends. CDR3 length: 12 amino acids. The CDR3 spells CASSLSTEKLFF. Written as DNA, the CDR3 is TGTGCCAGCAGCTTAAGCACTGAAAAACTGTTTTTT.